These 20 T cell receptor beta chains came from one sample sequenced in a study of blood T cell repertoires in COVID-19 (dated by TCRdb to about 2020). The library was produced with the immunoSEQ multiplex PCR assay. In its TCRdb copy, this immuneACCESS table keeps in-frame sequences only and misses some clones. Where compared with another copy, unresolved V genes explain less than half of these, and the others have no known cause. Across this sample there are some 270,000 clones, with approximately 89% seen only once. About 8.7% of the sample belongs to the ten largest clones. The specimen sequenced was peripheral blood. These receptors were collected from a man aged 40-50 years with active or convalescent COVID-19.

The gene calls are TRBV29-1 and TRBJ2-5; D gene unclear. There are 12 residues in the CDR3. Trimming took 3 bases from V and 2 from J, leaving 7 bases between them. Germline-derived CDR1 and CDR2 are SQVTM and ANQGSEA. The CDR3 reads CSVDVAQETQYF. The CDR3 nucleotides read TGCAGCGTTGACGTAGCACAAGAGACCCAGTACTTC.

The rearrangement links TRBV14 to TRBJ2-1; 7 bases align to TRBD2. V lost 3 bases, J lost 6 bases, and 17 bases stayed unmatched. In germline, CDR1 is SGHDN, CDR2 FVKESK. The CDR3 spans 18 residues. Here the CDR3 reads CASSQGWERDLPSNEQFF. The CDR3 coding sequence is TGTGCCAGCAGCCAGGGTTGGGAGCGGGATCTCCCGTCCAATGAGCAGTTCTTC.

The CDR3 loop is CASSIGGTVTNEKLFF. CDR3 DNA: TGTGCCAGTAGTATCGGAGGTACAGTAACTAATGAAAAACTGTTTTTT. This rearrangement joins TRBV19 to TRBJ1-4; D gene ambiguous. Germline lookup yields CDR1 LNHDA and CDR2 SQIVND (reference sequence). This CDR3 comprises 16 residues. Trimming removed 3 bases from V and 1 base from J, with 12 bases in between.

V and J are TRBV7-2 and TRBJ2-7; tentatively, D is TRBD1 (6 bases). The CDR3 length is 17 residues. The germline V gene encodes CDR1 SGHTA and CDR2 FQGNSA. V lost 1 base to trimming and J lost 1 base, with 17 bases between them. The CDR3 nucleotides are TGTGCCAGCAGCTTAGTAGGGGGACAAAGAAGATCCTACGAGCAGTACTTC. It yields the protein CASSLVGGQRRSYEQYF.

The chain links TRBV6-5 to TRBJ1-6; 7 bases agree with TRBD1. The CDR3 consists of 13 residues. CDR1 and CDR2 from the germline V gene are MNHEY and SVGAGI. V gave up 11 bases and J gave up 8 bases; unmatched junction bases: 9. The CDR3 is CAAKGQVDSPLHF. As DNA, the CDR3 is TGTGCCGCTAAAGGACAGGTAGATTCACCCCTCCACTTT.

The chain carries TRBV19 and TRBJ2-5; D may be TRBD2 (5 bases). This CDR3 region has 13 residues. Germline V gene lookup returns CDR1 LNHDA and CDR2 SQIVND (reference sequence). With 6 bases removed from V and 6 bases from J, the gap between germline ends came to 14 bases. The CDR3 region is CASSPGVGQTQYF. The CDR3 coding sequence is TGTGCCAGTAGCCCCGGGGTGGGTCAGACCCAGTACTTC.

The chain has TRBV6-5 and TRBJ1-4; 7 bases fit TRBD1. The CDR3 loop spans 14 amino acids. V shed 5 bases and J 6 bases; nucleotides not matched to a gene: 6. Germline V gene sequence: CDR1 MNHEY, CDR2 SVGAGI. The CDR3 region is CASSTDRDDEKLFF. CDR3 bases: TGTGCCAGCAGTACCGACAGGGATGATGAAAAACTGTTTTTT.

This clone appeared a few times. The genes are TRBV10-3 and TRBJ2-7, with unresolved D. Trimming shortened V by 3 bases and J by 4 bases, and 7 bases separated the two germline ends. CDR1 ENHRY and CDR2 SYGVKD come from the germline V gene. CDR3 length: 12 residues. The chain's CDR3 is CAISDAGYEQYF. The CDR3 coding sequence is TGTGCCATCAGTGATGCCGGGTACGAGCAGTACTTC.

In its sample, this clone was seen a few times. The rearrangement joins TRBV14 to TRBJ1-2, with D tentatively TRBD1 (6 bases). In germline, CDR1 is SGHDN, CDR2 FVKESK. The ends were cut back, 4 bases at V and 2 bases at J, with 14 bases in the middle. This CDR3 spans 15 amino acids. CDR3 in amino acids: CASSLRGQRNYGYTF. As DNA, the CDR3 is TGTGCCAGCAGCCTTCGCGGACAGAGAAACTATGGCTACACCTTC.

J is TRBJ1-1 and V is TRBV7-9; D is undetermined. Trimming stripped 6 bases from V and 1 base from J, with 9 bases between. CDR3 length: 13 residues. The V gene's germline CDR1 is SEHNR and CDR2 FQNEAQ (reference sequence). The CDR3 sequence: CASRVQQNTEAFF. The DNA for the CDR3 is TGTGCCAGCAGGGTTCAACAGAACACTGAAGCTTTCTTT.

The rearrangement joins TRBV3-1 (or the pseudogene TRBV3-2) to TRBJ2-2; 8 nucleotides match TRBD2. The junction had 5 bases not matched to a gene; V was cut back by 0 bases and J by 5 bases. The CDR3 is 16 residues long. Per the germline V gene, CDR1 is LGHDT and CDR2 is YNNKEL (reference sequence). Here the CDR3 reads CASSQEGAGETGELFF. CDR3 DNA sequence: TGTGCCAGCAGCCAAGAGGGAGCGGGAGAAACCGGGGAGCTGTTTTTT.

The CDR3 nucleotides read TGTGCCAGTAGTACCCCGGTAGGGCACGGGGAGGAGACCCAGTACTTC. Residues: CASSTPVGHGEETQYF. The J gene is TRBJ2-5, the V gene TRBV19; possible D gene TRBD2, 5 bases. CDR1 and CDR2 (germline): LNHDA, SQIVND (reference sequence). Trimming removed 4 bases from V and 5 bases from J, with 20 bases in between. The CDR3 is made up of 16 amino acids.

This clone was detected a few times. This chain joins TRBV30 and TRBJ1-1; D perhaps matches TRBD1 (5 bases). The CDR3 loop spans 14 amino acids. Germline lookup yields CDR1 GTSNPN and CDR2 SVGIG (reference sequence). V was shortened by 0 bases and J by 2 bases, with 10 bases between the two germline ends. This CDR3 is CAWSVNQGNTEAFF. The CDR3 DNA reads as TGTGCCTGGAGTGTGAATCAGGGAAACACTGAAGCTTTCTTT.

This clone was observed a few times. The chain recombines TRBV10-2 with TRBJ2-1; TRBD2 matches 15 bases. There are 16 residues in the CDR3. CDR1 is WSHSY and CDR2 is SAAADI in the germline V gene. V shed 8 bases, J shed 9 bases, and the junction held 11 bases outside the gene matches. The CDR3 is CASLRTSGRALGEQFF. The CDR3 DNA is TGCGCCAGCCTTCGGACTAGCGGGAGGGCCTTGGGTGAGCAGTTCTTC.

The rearrangement links TRBV4-2 to TRBJ1-1; D gene unclear. V was shortened by 3 bases and J by 3 bases, with 14 bases between the two germline ends. Germline assignment: CDR1 LGHNA and CDR2 YNFKEQ. This CDR3 has 15 amino acids. CDR3 bases: TGTGCCAGCAGCCAGGGAGACTGGGAGGACACTGAAGCTTTCTTT. Translation: CASSQGDWEDTEAFF.

The chain employs TRBV6-5 and TRBJ2-1; possibly TRBD2 for D (7 bases). The V end lost 6 bases, the J end lost 7 bases, and 16 bases lay between the germline ends. This CDR3 has 14 amino acids. Germline V gene data show CDR1 as MNHEY and CDR2 as SVGAGI. The CDR3 nucleotides are TGTGCCAGCAGCCTGGCGGGGGCGCCTAATGAGCAGTTCTTC. Translation: CASSLAGAPNEQFF.

This sequence joins TRBV7-6 and TRBJ1-5; 7 positions match TRBD1. The V gene end was trimmed by 5 bases and the J gene end by 0 bases; junction bases not matched to a gene: 4. Germline V lookup: CDR1 SGHVS, CDR2 FNYEAQ. The CDR3 is 15 residues long. Here the CDR3 reads CASSLDRVSNQPQHF. DNA of the CDR3: TGTGCCAGCAGCCTCGACAGGGTTAGCAATCAGCCCCAGCATTTT.

The gene calls are TRBV6-5 and TRBJ2-3, with a possible D match to TRBD2 (5 bases). Per germline, CDR1 MNHEY and CDR2 SVGAGI. The length of the CDR3 is 14 residues. Trimming left V 11 bases short and J 4 bases short, with 19 bases between. The CDR3 sequence is CAGRGSFVSDTQYF. CDR3 nucleotide sequence: TGTGCCGGACGGGGTTCGTTCGTATCAGATACGCAGTATTTT.

This clone is a singleton in its sample. The V call is TRBV14, the J call TRBJ2-7; the match to TRBD2 covers 7 bases. This CDR3 spans 14 amino acids. In germline, CDR1 is SGHDN, CDR2 FVKESK. V lost 4 bases and J lost 4; bases outside the gene matches: 7. In DNA, the CDR3 is TGTGCCAGCAGCCGAGCGGGACTCTTTTACGAGCAGTACTTC. This sequence encodes CASSRAGLFYEQYF. Full variable domain (missing parts from reference TRBV14 and TRBJ2-7): EAGVTQFPSHSVIEKGQTVTLRCDPISGHDNLYWYRRVMGKEIKFLLHFVKESKQDESGMPNNRFLAERTGGTYSTLKVQPAELEDSGVYFCASSRAGLFYEQYFGPGTRLTVT.

J is TRBJ2-1 and V is TRBV24-1; TRBD2 matches 7 bases. The V gene's germline CDR1 is KGHDR and CDR2 SFDVKD. The trim removed 9 bases at V and 9 bases at J, leaving 10 bases unmatched. The CDR3 sequence is 13 residues long. This CDR3 is CATAPPERGEQFF. DNA of the CDR3: TGTGCCACCGCTCCCCCTGAGCGGGGTGAGCAGTTCTTC.